The 13 T cell receptor beta chains in this list originate from one sample, sequenced in a study of blood T cell repertoires in COVID-19. Here immunoSEQ multiplex PCR was the method, and the copy in TCRdb shows in-frame clones only, minus some. This sample yields a few hundred thousand clones, of which around nine tenths are seen a single time; around 10% belongs to the top ten. The sample consisted of peripheral blood. The receptors were sampled from a woman in her 30s with COVID-19, enrolled during active disease.

The chain is built from TRBV5-6 and TRBJ1-2; D unclear. The CDR3 runs to 11 residues. V was shortened by 7 bases and J by 5 bases, with 9 bases between the two germline ends. Germline V gene data show CDR1 as SGHDT and CDR2 as YYEEEE. This CDR3 reads CASALGYGYTF. For the CDR3, the DNA is TGTGCCAGCGCGCTAGGATATGGCTACACCTTC.

The chain recombines TRBV7-2 with TRBJ1-6, with D perhaps matching TRBD1 (5 bases). There are 17 residues in the CDR3. From germline, CDR1 is SGHTA and CDR2 FQGNSA. V gave up 5 bases and J gave up 4 bases, with 18 bases separating them. CDR3 protein: CASSLTPQGSYNSPLHF. CDR3 nucleotide sequence: TGTGCCAGCAGCCTCACACCCCAGGGATCGTATAATTCACCCCTCCACTTT.

CDR3: CASSELTSGATDTQYF. In nucleotides, the CDR3 is TGTGCCAGCAGCGAACTGACTAGCGGGGCCACAGATACGCAGTATTTT. The rearrangement uses TRBV7-9 and TRBJ2-3; 11 positions match TRBD2. CDR3 length equals 16 residues. Germline V gene data show CDR1 as SEHNR and CDR2 as FQNEAQ (reference sequence). Unmatched junction bases numbered 6, after V lost 5 bases and J lost 2 bases.

This clone was counted only a few times. The chain joins TRBV18 to TRBJ1-2; D unclear. With 3 bases removed from V and 0 bases from J, the gap between germline ends came to 14 bases. This CDR3 contains 16 residues. Germline-derived CDR1 and CDR2 are KGHSH and LQKENI. The CDR3 spells CASSPMAGQANYGYTF. The CDR3 region has the DNA TGTGCCAGCTCACCCATGGCAGGCCAAGCTAACTATGGCTACACCTTC.

The CDR3 reads CASSQGSYNSPLHF. The CDR3 region has the DNA TGTGCCAGCAGCCAGGGCTCCTATAATTCACCCCTCCACTTT. The genes are TRBV5-6 and TRBJ1-6; TRBD1 is a possible D gene (5 bases). The CDR3 loop spans 14 amino acids. Per the germline V gene, CDR1 is SGHDT and CDR2 is YYEEEE. V was trimmed by 4 bases and J by 0 bases, leaving 5 bases between them.

The sample holds a few counts of this clone. The V gene is TRBV3-1 (or the pseudogene TRBV3-2), the J gene TRBJ1-1, with D maybe TRBD1 (5 bases). The V gene lost 1 base and the J gene lost 4 bases, with 7 bases spanning the gap. CDR3 size: 13 residues. Germline assignment: CDR1 LGHDT and CDR2 YNNKEL (reference sequence). The CDR3 DNA follows: TGTGCCAGCAGCCAAGGGACAACCACTGAAGCTTTCTTT. Translating it yields CASSQGTTTEAFF.

The chain is built from TRBV29-1 and TRBJ1-1; 7 nucleotides line up with TRBD1. The CDR3 covers 13 residues. J gave up 4 bases and V 7 bases, and 9 bases lay outside the gene matches. The germline V gene encodes CDR1 SQVTM and CDR2 ANQGSEA. The CDR3 coding sequence is TGCAGCGCATCACACAGGGGAGTCACTGAAGCTTTCTTT. The encoded protein is CSASHRGVTEAFF.

The V call is TRBV19, the J call TRBJ1-2; D remains unclear. Germline CDR1 reads LNHDA; CDR2 reads SQIVND (reference sequence). Trimming cost V 7 bases and J 0 bases, with 9 bases left between them. The CDR3 consists of 13 residues. The CDR3 DNA reads TGTGCCAGTATGTTTCGGGCTAACTATGGCTACACCTTC. Translating gives CASMFRANYGYTF.

This chain connects TRBV4-1 to TRBJ1-4, with D maybe TRBD1 (6 bases). The CDR3 sequence is 14 residues long. Trimming shortened V by 7 bases and J by 6 bases, and 15 bases separated the two germline ends. CDR1 is MGHRA and CDR2 is YSYEKL in the germline V gene. CDR3 amino acids: CASNPTGWDEKLFF. The CDR3 DNA sequence: TGCGCCAGCAACCCTACAGGGTGGGATGAAAAACTGTTTTTT.

The chain links TRBV9 to TRBJ2-7; TRBD1 matches at 9 bases. The CDR3 extends over 14 amino acids. Germline trimming cut 3 bases from V and 2 bases from J; bases unmatched to any gene: 3. Germline CDR1 SGDLS, CDR2 YYNGEE. CDR3 sequence: CASSARQGAYEQYF. As DNA, the CDR3 is TGTGCCAGCAGCGCGAGACAGGGGGCCTACGAGCAGTACTTC.

The CDR3 is CASSEMVGLSSYNEQFF. In nucleotides, the CDR3 is TGTGCCAGCAGTGAGATGGTTGGGCTTAGCTCCTACAATGAGCAGTTCTTC. This sequence joins TRBV25-1 and TRBJ2-1; D remains ambiguous. V lost 3 bases, J lost 0 bases, and 15 bases lay in between. The CDR3 consists of 17 residues. Germline CDR1 is MGHDK and CDR2 is SYGVNS.

The chain uses TRBV2 and TRBJ2-3, with 9 bases aligning to TRBD2. Germline CDR1 SNHLY, CDR2 FYNNEI. This CDR3 comprises 17 residues. Unmatched junction bases numbered 7, after V lost 3 bases and J lost 0 bases. CDR3 amino acids: CASSDSLLAGSTDTQYF. The CDR3 DNA reads TGTGCCAGCAGTGATTCCTTACTAGCGGGTAGCACAGATACGCAGTATTTT.

The V and J genes are TRBV30 and TRBJ1-4, with D possibly being TRBD1 (6 bases). V gave up 2 bases and J gave up 3 bases, with 16 bases separating them. The CDR3 length is 16 residues. Germline CDR1 and CDR2: GTSNPN and SVGIG (reference sequence). The CDR3 here is CAWSQGSGGPNEKLFF. The CDR3 DNA sequence: TGTGCCTGGAGTCAAGGGTCCGGGGGGCCTAATGAAAAACTGTTTTTT. The full variable domain, in which reference TRBV30 and TRBJ1-4 provide the parts outside the CDR3, is SQTIHQWPATLVQPVGSPLSLECTVEGTSNPNLYWYRQAAGRGLQLLFYSVGIGQISSEVPQNLSASRPQDRQFILSSKKLLLSDSGFYLCAWSQGSGGPNEKLFFGSGTQLSVL.